The 9 T cell receptor beta chains in this list originate from one sample, sequenced in a study of T-cell reconstitution after alpha-beta-depleted transplantation in children. Unique molecular identifiers were incorporated into the prepared TCRbeta library. TCRdb re-analysed the PCR reads in MiXCR, keeping a single row per CDR3 protein. The profile shows some 500,000 distinct CDR3 sequences, less than 35% of them singletons. Source: PBMCs from the stem cell graft donor, taken from the stem cell graft. These receptors were collected from a human donor who donated a stem cell graft to a child with aplastic anemia.

The gene calls are TRBV5-1 and TRBJ1-1; D uncertain. Trimming left V 5 bases short and J 6 bases short, with 14 bases between. The CDR3 spans 13 residues. Germline CDR1 is SGHRS and CDR2 is YFSETQ. The CDR3 reads CASRESARAEAFF. The DNA for the CDR3 is TGCGCCAGCAGGGAAAGCGCGCGGGCTGAAGCTTTCTTT. Using reference TRBV5-1 and TRBJ1-1 for the parts outside the CDR3, the full variable domain is KAGVTQTPRYLIKTRGQQVTLSCSPISGHRSVSWYQQTPGQGLQFLFEYFSETQRNKGNFPGRFSGRQFSNSRSEMNVSTLELGDSALYLCASRESARAEAFFGQGTRLTVV.

This rearrangement joins TRBV20-1 to TRBJ2-3; possibly TRBD2 for D (6 bases). V shed 0 bases and J shed 3 bases, with 10 bases lying between them. The CDR3 totals 14 residues. CDR1 and CDR2 (germline): DFQATT, SNEGSKA (reference sequence). CDR3 region: CSARDNRETDTQYF. The CDR3 coding sequence is TGCAGTGCTAGAGATAACCGGGAGACAGATACGCAGTATTTT.

There are a few counts of this clonotype. This chain links TRBV12-3 or TRBV12-4 with TRBJ1-2, with a weak D call TRBD1 (6 bases). Deletions cut 5 bases from V and 4 bases from J, with 17 bases between. The CDR3 contains 15 residues. DNA for the CDR3: TGTGCCAGCAGTACGGACAGCCGGCTCGCCTATGGCTACACCTTC. It is translated as CASSTDSRLAYGYTF.

The chain employs TRBV7-2 and TRBJ2-3; perhaps TRBD1 as D (6 bases). Germline lookup yields CDR1 SGHTA and CDR2 FQGNSA. The CDR3 consists of 14 residues. V was clipped by 5 bases and J by 2 bases, with 11 bases between them. CDR3 amino acids: CASSQNRVTDTQYF. The CDR3 DNA reads as TGTGCCAGCAGCCAGAACAGGGTCACAGATACGCAGTATTTT.

The chain recombines TRBV5-4 with TRBJ2-2, with TRBD1 identical over 8 bases. Trimming cost V 2 bases and J 3 bases; bases outside gene matches: 6. This CDR3 region has 16 residues. Germline V lookup: CDR1 SGHNT, CDR2 YYREEE (reference sequence). CDR3 nucleotides: TGTGCCAGCAGCTTTGGGCAGGGGGCCGACACCGGGGAGCTGTTTTTT. As protein: CASSFGQGADTGELFF.

This clonotype was recorded a few times. V and J are TRBV7-2 and TRBJ1-3; 8 bases map to TRBD1. This CDR3 spans 16 amino acids. Looked up from germline, CDR1 is SGHTA and CDR2 is FQGNSA. Trimming cost V 5 bases and J 0 bases; bases outside gene matches: 6. The CDR3 DNA reads TGTGCCAGCAGCATACCGACAGGGGTCTCTGGAAACACCATATATTTT. Protein product: CASSIPTGVSGNTIYF.

The chain has TRBV25-1 and TRBJ2-1, with a tentative D call TRBD2 (6 bases). Trimming took 6 bases from V and 9 from J, leaving 15 bases between them. The CDR3 length is 13 residues. Per germline, CDR1 MGHDK and CDR2 SYGVNS. The chain's CDR3 is CASSIAAPSEQFF. CDR3 in DNA: TGTGCCAGCAGCATAGCGGCGCCCAGTGAGCAGTTCTTC.

CDR3 nucleotides: TGCGCCAGCAGCTTTGACGGGACCAGACGGAGCACAGATACGCAGTATTTT. This encodes CASSFDGTRRSTDTQYF. The V call is TRBV5-1, the J call TRBJ2-3; perhaps D is TRBD1 or TRBD2 (5 bases each). The germline V and J ends were trimmed by 2 bases and 0 bases, with 16 bases remaining between them. CDR3 length equals 17 residues. In germline, CDR1 is SGHRS, CDR2 YFSETQ.

The chain combines TRBV5-4 with TRBJ1-2, with TRBD1 matching over 7 bases. The CDR3 extends over 15 amino acids. Germline CDR1 is SGHNT and CDR2 is YYREEE (reference sequence). The V segment lost 1 base and the J segment 2 bases; nucleotides outside the gene matches: 5. In DNA, the CDR3 is TGTGCCAGCAGCTTGCGCACAGGGGACAACTATGGCTACACCTTC. It translates to CASSLRTGDNYGYTF.